These 5 T cell receptor beta chains were sequenced from one sample in a study of vaccination effects on CD4 cells after COVID-19. Their specific antigens are unknown. Antigen-specific CD4+ T cells were expanded (with viral peptide pools) by the ViraFEST assay ahead of sequencing. Cells that had been cultured for less than eleven days were the source of isolated CD4+ T cells. The person had PCR-confirmed SARS-CoV-2 infection between March and December 2020. The protocol was immunoSEQ multiplex PCR, while the TCRdb copy is restricted to in-frame clones and leaves out a portion. The table has about 20,000 clones, 74% seen once; the top ten hold approximately 15%. Sequences were derived from CD4+ T cells from PBMCs cultured with SARS-CoV-2 spike peptides, sampled before COVID-19 vaccination. Receptors originate from a human donor who had a prior SARS-CoV-2 infection.

The CDR3, as DNA: TGTGCCAGCAGCCACCACCCGACAGGGCCTAGCAATCAGCCCCAGCATTTT. Translation gives CASSHHPTGPSNQPQHF. V is TRBV6-2 or TRBV6-3 and J is TRBJ1-5, with 7 positions matching TRBD1. This CDR3 spans 17 amino acids. Per germline, CDR1 MNHEY and CDR2 SVGEGT. After removal of 6 bases from V and 0 bases from J, the junction contained 11 bases not matched to a gene.

CDR3 sequence reads: CASREADRETQYF. CDR3 DNA sequence: TGCGCCAGCCGCGAGGCGGATAGGGAGACCCAGTACTTC. The chain joins TRBV4-1 to TRBJ2-5, with no clear D. This CDR3 comprises 13 residues. V was clipped by 8 bases and J by 5 bases, with 15 bases between them. Germline V lookup: CDR1 MGHRA, CDR2 YSYEKL.

The V gene is TRBV2, the J gene TRBJ2-2; D unresolved. V was trimmed by 5 bases and J by 3 bases, leaving 13 bases between them. The germline V gene has CDR1 SNHLY and CDR2 FYNNEI. The length of the CDR3 is 15 residues. The CDR3 is CASSPPYADTGELFF. CDR3 coding DNA: TGTGCCAGCAGTCCACCCTACGCGGACACCGGGGAGCTGTTTTTT.

The chain is built from TRBV23-1 and TRBJ1-5; TRBD1 matches 11 bases. TRBV23-1 is given ORF status, its function remaining uncertain. This CDR3 has 17 residues. The trim removed 6 bases at V and 6 bases at J, leaving 13 bases unmatched. The CDR3 spells CASRKYAWTGGVQPQHF. The CDR3 DNA reads TGCGCCAGCAGAAAGTACGCCTGGACAGGGGGCGTTCAGCCCCAGCATTTT.

The chain carries TRBV6-5 and TRBJ2-2; D uncertain. V was pared by 4 bases and J by 6 bases, with 9 bases between. Germline CDR1 reads MNHEY; CDR2 reads SVGAGI. The length of the CDR3 is 13 residues. The CDR3 DNA is TGTGCCAGCAGTTTCCAAGTCGCCGGGGAGCTGTTTTTT. This encodes CASSFQVAGELFF.